What follows are 12 T cell receptor beta chains derived from one specimen sequenced in a study of OX40 agonist ivuxolimab in advanced cancers. The table came from immunoSEQ multiplex PCR; TCRdb's copy has only in-frame clones and leaves some out. Counted here are some 68,000 clones, about 88% occurring once; the ten biggest clones make up around 1%. The material was CD4+ or CD8+ T cells sorted from blood, obtained in a trial of the OX40 agonist ivuxolimab. These receptors were collected from an adult with an advanced solid tumor such as melanoma, head and neck, liver or kidney cancer.

This chain connects TRBV18 to TRBJ2-1; D is unclear. This CDR3 spans 15 amino acids. The germline V gene encodes CDR1 KGHSH and CDR2 LQKENI. Trimming stripped 3 bases from V and 6 bases from J, with 15 bases between. The CDR3 sequence is CASSPVRSRLNEQFF. CDR3 nucleotide sequence: TGTGCCAGCTCACCGGTTCGTTCGCGACTCAATGAGCAGTTCTTC.

The chain uses TRBV5-1 and TRBJ2-1, with no clear D. The V gene lost 4 bases and the J gene lost 0 bases, with 8 bases spanning the gap. This CDR3 region has 14 residues. Germline CDR1 is SGHRS and CDR2 is YFSETQ. The CDR3 protein is CASSPYSSYNEQFF. CDR3 DNA: TGCGCCAGCAGCCCGTATAGCTCCTACAATGAGCAGTTCTTC.

This clone showed up just once. The chain couples TRBV27 to TRBJ1-1, with D perhaps TRBD1 (5 bases). Between the trimmed V and J ends, which lost 6 bases and 3 bases, there was a span of 20 bases. The CDR3 is 16 amino acids. Germline assignment: CDR1 MNHEY and CDR2 SMNVEV (reference sequence). CDR3 amino acids: CASRQGRGGGHTEAFF. CDR3 DNA sequence: TGTGCCAGCAGGCAAGGGCGTGGGGGGGGTCACACTGAAGCTTTCTTT.

This sequence joins TRBV7-2 and TRBJ1-2, with 8 bases that match TRBD1. In germline, CDR1 is SGHTA, CDR2 FQGNSA. The CDR3 loop spans 16 amino acids. J lost 2 bases, V lost 1 base, and 6 bases had no gene match. The CDR3 sequence: CASSLVPGTGNYGYTF. The CDR3 region has the DNA TGTGCCAGCAGCTTAGTCCCCGGGACAGGAAACTATGGCTACACCTTC.

The chain uses TRBV30 and TRBJ2-3, with TRBD1 identical over 7 bases. J was trimmed by 2 bases and V by 5 bases; bases with no gene match: 4. The germline V gene has CDR1 GTSNPN and CDR2 SVGIG (reference sequence). CDR3 length: 13 residues. CDR3 sequence: CAWLTGYTDTQYF. For the CDR3, the DNA is TGTGCCTGGTTGACAGGGTACACAGATACGCAGTATTTT.

The chain couples TRBV4-2 to TRBJ1-1; tentative D call: TRBD1 (5 bases). Per the germline V gene, CDR1 is LGHNA and CDR2 is YNFKEQ. This CDR3 comprises 12 residues. The V end lost 4 bases, the J end lost 4 bases, and 7 bases lay between the germline ends. CDR3 in DNA: TGTGCCAGCAGCCGGGGGGGCACTGAAGCTTTCTTT. This gives the protein CASSRGGTEAFF.

This chain joins TRBV6-1 and TRBJ2-5; 7 bases match TRBD2. V gave up 1 base and J gave up 4 bases; unmatched junction bases: 6. In germline, CDR1 is MNHNS, CDR2 SASEGT. This CDR3 is built from 15 residues. CDR3 sequence (DNA): TGTGCCAGCAGTGAAGGTGGATCGGGAGGAGAGACCCAGTACTTC. Residues: CASSEGGSGGETQYF.

V gene TRBV14 combines with J gene TRBJ2-6; a weak D match, TRBD1 (5 bases). The length of the CDR3 is 15 residues. CDR1 SGHDN and CDR2 FVKESK come from the germline V gene. Trimming removed 4 bases from V and 1 base from J, with 8 bases in between. The CDR3 is CASSPDISGANVLTF. In nucleotides, the CDR3 is TGTGCCAGCAGCCCGGACATTTCTGGGGCCAACGTCCTGACTTTC.

This sequence joins TRBV25-1 and TRBJ2-1, with 8 bases aligning to TRBD2. The CDR3 covers 18 residues. Germline V lookup: CDR1 MGHDK, CDR2 SYGVNS. V shed 0 bases, J shed 3 bases, and the junction held 10 bases outside the gene matches. This chain's CDR3 is CASSEYYVGRAGYNEQFF. The CDR3 DNA follows: TGTGCCAGCAGTGAATATTATGTCGGGAGGGCCGGCTACAATGAGCAGTTCTTC.

This clone appeared a single time. The chain links TRBV7-8 to TRBJ1-1, with TRBD1 matching over 7 bases. The length of the CDR3 is 11 residues. After removal of 5 bases from V and 11 bases from J, the junction contained 5 bases not matched to a gene. Germline V gives CDR1 SGHVS, CDR2 FQNEAQ. CDR3 sequence reads: CASSPGGFAFF. CDR3 nucleotides: TGTGCCAGCAGCCCAGGGGGGTTTGCTTTCTTT.

This clone was seen a single time. The chain combines TRBV6-8 with TRBJ2-5; D uncertain. V was cut by 7 bases and J by 3 bases, with 24 bases left in between. The CDR3 contains 17 residues. Germline V gene lookup returns CDR1 MNHGY and CDR2 SAAAGT. This CDR3 reads CASIRIGSGADKETQYF. CDR3 sequence (DNA): TGTGCCAGCATCCGTATCGGGTCCGGAGCCGATAAAGAGACCCAGTACTTC.

The chain couples TRBV9 to TRBJ2-3, with D perhaps TRBD1 or TRBD2 (5 bases each). The V and J ends lost 0 bases and 0 bases respectively, with 17 bases between them. CDR1 SGDLS and CDR2 YYNGEE come from the germline V gene. The CDR3 has 18 amino acids. CDR3 loop: CASSVGEGRTSSTDTQYF. CDR3 nucleotide sequence: TGTGCCAGCAGCGTAGGTGAGGGACGCACCTCTAGCACAGATACGCAGTATTTT. The whole variable domain, filled in from reference TRBV9 and TRBJ2-3, reads DSGVTQTPKHLITATGQRVTLRCSPRSGDLSVYWYQQSLDQGLQFLIQYYNGEERAKGNILERFSAQQFPDLHSELNLSSLELGDSALYFCASSVGEGRTSSTDTQYFGPGTRLTVL.